One sample yielded the 7 T cell receptor beta chains listed below, sequenced in a study of PD-1 blockade in classical Hodgkin lymphoma. The repertoire was sequenced with immunoSEQ multiplex PCR; TCRdb's copy has only in-frame clones and lacks some. Among more than 140,000 clones listed, 78% were seen once. Every patient experienced relapse after autologous stem cell transplantation, and brentuximab vedotin exposure varied. The input for sequencing was peripheral blood mononuclear cells (PBMCs), taken before the second cycle of nivolumab. The source is a human donor with classical Hodgkin lymphoma.

This clone was recorded once. The genes are TRBV7-3 and TRBJ2-6, with D possibly being TRBD1 (5 bases). Germline CDR1 and CDR2: SGHTA and FQGTGA. Trimming stripped 4 bases from V and 2 bases from J, with 9 bases between. The CDR3 length is 15 residues. The CDR3 sequence: CASSSGRAGANVLTF. Written as DNA, the CDR3 is TGTGCCAGCAGCTCCGGCAGGGCTGGGGCCAACGTCCTGACTTTC.

This clone occurred a few times. In nucleotides, the CDR3 is TGTGCCAGCAGTGAGCGGGTCACAGATACGCAGTATTTT. Its protein product is CASSERVTDTQYF. J is TRBJ2-3 and V is TRBV6-5; D possibly corresponds to TRBD2 (6 bases). The CDR3 extends over 13 amino acids. Trimming stripped 5 bases from V and 2 bases from J, with 8 bases between. The V gene's germline CDR1 is MNHEY and CDR2 SVGAGI.

This clone was seen a few times. This chain links TRBV9 with TRBJ1-3; TRBD1 might be the D (5 bases). V lost 0 bases, J lost 0 bases, and 10 bases lay in between. The CDR3 has 16 amino acids. Germline V gives CDR1 SGDLS, CDR2 YYNGEE. The CDR3 loop reads CASSVGATVSGNTIYF. CDR3 sequence (DNA): TGTGCCAGCAGCGTAGGAGCGACAGTCTCTGGAAACACCATATATTTT.

The chain has TRBV29-1 and TRBJ1-1; TRBD1 agrees at 8 bases. This CDR3 spans 11 amino acids. V lost 6 bases to trimming and J lost 6 bases; unmatched junction nucleotides: 3. Germline V gene sequence: CDR1 SQVTM, CDR2 ANQGSEA. The CDR3 loop is CSVTQGAEAFF. CDR3 in DNA: TGCAGCGTAACACAGGGGGCTGAAGCTTTCTTT.

V is TRBV28 and J is TRBJ1-4; tentative D call: TRBD1 (6 bases). CDR3 length equals 15 residues. CDR1 is MDHEN, CDR2 SYDVKM, per germline. The ends were cut back, 4 bases at V and 5 bases at J, with 14 bases in the middle. The CDR3 reads CASSSTGTRNEKLFF. The CDR3 bases are TGTGCCAGCAGTTCAACCGGGACAAGGAATGAAAAACTGTTTTTT. Using reference TRBV28 and TRBJ1-4 for the parts outside the CDR3, the full variable domain is DVKVTQSSRYLVKRTGEKVFLECVQDMDHENMFWYRQDPGLGLRLIYFSYDVKMKEKGDIPEGYSVSREKKERFSLILESASTNQTSMYLCASSSTGTRNEKLFFGSGTQLSVL.

This clone has just one count. The genes are TRBV5-5 and TRBJ1-2; weak D call: TRBD1 (5 bases). Germline V CDR1 and CDR2: SGHKS, YYEKEE (reference sequence). This CDR3 is built from 14 residues. Deletions cut 3 bases from V and 12 bases from J, with 21 bases between. The DNA for the CDR3 is TGTGCCAGCAGCTCGAGAACAAACACGGACACGAACACCTTC. It encodes CASSSRTNTDTNTF.

The V call is TRBV19, the J call TRBJ2-1; perhaps TRBD1 as D (6 bases). The CDR3 spans 18 residues. V lost 6 bases and J lost 7, with 28 bases in between. Germline-derived CDR1 and CDR2 are LNHDA and SQIVND (reference sequence). The CDR3 loop is CASSSWGLDTVWLNEQFF. In DNA, the CDR3 is TGTGCCAGTAGCTCTTGGGGGCTTGACACGGTCTGGTTGAATGAGCAGTTCTTC.